This entry lists 10 T cell receptor beta chains sequenced from one sample in a study of OX40 agonist ivuxolimab in advanced cancers. Sequencing used immunoSEQ multiplex PCR; TCRdb keeps in-frame clones, though not all of them. The sample has around 9,300 clones; about 89% are singletons. The source material was CD4+ or CD8+ T cells sorted from blood, sampled in a trial of the OX40 agonist ivuxolimab. These receptors came from an adult with an advanced solid tumor such as melanoma, head and neck, liver or kidney cancer.

The chain employs TRBV2 and TRBJ1-3; D unclear. The CDR3 contains 15 residues. Germline CDR1 and CDR2: SNHLY and FYNNEI. V shed 8 bases and J shed 2 bases, with 16 bases lying between them. CDR3 amino acids: CASSRADATGNTIYF. The CDR3 DNA follows: TGTGCCAGCTCCCGGGCCGACGCGACTGGAAACACCATATATTTT.

V gene TRBV6-1 combines with J gene TRBJ1-1; 8 nucleotides line up with TRBD1. V shed 5 bases and J 11 bases; nucleotides not matched to a gene: 13. Germline values: CDR1 MNHNS, CDR2 SASEGT. The CDR3 covers 14 residues. The CDR3 sequence is CASSFQAGGVWAFF. The CDR3 DNA reads as TGTGCCAGCAGTTTTCAGGCAGGGGGCGTGTGGGCTTTCTTT.

The chain carries TRBV2 and TRBJ2-7, with a weak D call TRBD1 (5 bases). Trimming pared 5 bases from V and 4 bases from J, leaving 12 bases between. Germline V lookup: CDR1 SNHLY, CDR2 FYNNEI. The CDR3 extends over 13 amino acids. CDR3 protein: CASSRVTGYEQYF. The DNA for the CDR3 is TGTGCCAGCAGTAGGGTCACAGGATACGAGCAGTACTTC. The full variable domain, completed using reference TRBV2 and TRBJ2-7, is EPEVTQTPSHQVTQMGQEVILRCVPISNHLYFYWYRQILGQKVEFLVSFYNNEISEKSEIFDDQFSVERPDGSNFTLKIRSTKLEDSAMYFCASSRVTGYEQYFGPGTRLTVT.

This clone has a handful of counts. The rearrangement joins TRBV7-9 to TRBJ1-5, with 8 bases matching TRBD1. Germline values: CDR1 SEHNR, CDR2 FQNEAQ (reference sequence). CDR3 length: 16 residues. The V segment lost 5 bases and the J segment 0 bases; nucleotides outside the gene matches: 6. DNA for the CDR3: TGTGCCAGCAGCCGAGGGACAGGACTTAGCAATCAGCCCCAGCATTTT. This gives the protein CASSRGTGLSNQPQHF.

The genes are TRBV7-9 and TRBJ2-5; D is possibly TRBD1 or TRBD2 (5 bases each). The CDR3 runs to 14 residues. Trimming stripped 2 bases from V and 5 bases from J, with 12 bases between. Per the germline V gene, CDR1 is SEHNR and CDR2 is FQNEAQ (reference sequence). CDR3 bases: TGTGCCAGCAGCTTAATGGGGGAAGGGGAGACCCAGTACTTC. The encoded protein is CASSLMGEGETQYF. The full variable domain, its missing parts supplied by reference TRBV7-9 and TRBJ2-5, is DTGVSQNPRHKITKRGQNVTFRCDPISEHNRLYWYRQTLGQGPEFLTYFQNEAQLEKSRLLSDRFSAERPKGSFSTLEIQRTEQGDSAMYLCASSLMGEGETQYFGPGTRLLVL.

This chain joins TRBV10-3 and TRBJ2-4; either TRBD1 or TRBD2 may supply D (5 bases each). Germline values: CDR1 ENHRY, CDR2 SYGVKD. Trimming cost V 0 bases and J 1 base, with 7 bases left between them. The CDR3 covers 15 residues. The CDR3 nucleotides are TGTGCCATCAGTGAGTCCGAGGGGGCCAAAAACATTCAGTACTTC. This sequence encodes CAISESEGAKNIQYF.

V gene TRBV11-3 combines with J gene TRBJ2-7; D remains unclear. Looked up from germline, CDR1 is SGHNT and CDR2 is YENEEA. CDR3 size: 12 residues. Trimming left V 5 bases short and J 1 base short, with 6 bases between. CDR3 DNA: TGTGCCAGCAGCACCGTATCCTACGAGCAGTACTTC. Its translation: CASSTVSYEQYF.

The chain couples TRBV4-2 to TRBJ2-1, with D tentatively TRBD2 (6 bases). The CDR3 is 13 residues long. Trimming pared 0 bases from V and 10 bases from J, leaving 10 bases between. Looked up from germline, CDR1 is LGHNA and CDR2 is YNFKEQ. As DNA, the CDR3 is TGTGCCAGCAGCCAAGATAGCGGTAGCGAGCAGTTCTTC. Translation: CASSQDSGSEQFF.

The gene calls are TRBV5-6 and TRBJ2-4; a possible D gene is TRBD2 (6 bases). V was trimmed by 0 bases and J by 7 bases, leaving 14 bases between them. The germline gives CDR1 SGHDT, CDR2 YYEEEE. The CDR3 is made up of 15 amino acids. In DNA form, the CDR3 reads TGTGCCAGCAGCTTGGGGGCCGGGACTCTGAACATTCAGTACTTC. Protein sequence: CASSLGAGTLNIQYF.

J is TRBJ2-1 and V is TRBV19; 7 bases align to TRBD2. With V trimmed by 1 base and J by 9 bases, 3 bases remained unmatched. The CDR3 runs 13 residues. Germline V gene sequence: CDR1 LNHDA, CDR2 SQIVND (reference sequence). This CDR3 is CASSIGREGEQFF. CDR3 coding DNA: TGTGCCAGTAGTATAGGAAGGGAGGGTGAGCAGTTCTTC.